Below, 17 T cell receptor beta chains from the same sample are listed, as sequenced in a study of CD4+ T cells in melanoma. Data came from immunoSEQ multiplex PCR; TCRdb stores just in-frame clones and leaves some out. Among more than 90,000 clones listed, about 90% were seen once. The specimen sequenced was peripheral blood. Receptor source: a human donor with melanoma.

The chain links TRBV10-3 to TRBJ2-3, with D perhaps matching TRBD2 (6 bases). Germline lookup yields CDR1 ENHRY and CDR2 SYGVKD. Trimming removed 0 bases from V and 0 bases from J, with 7 bases in between. This CDR3 has 15 amino acids. The CDR3 DNA follows: TGTGCCATCAGTGAGTCTGGAGGGAGCACAGATACGCAGTATTTT. This encodes CAISESGGSTDTQYF.

The rearrangement links TRBV27 to TRBJ1-2; D remains ambiguous. The length of the CDR3 is 14 residues. Germline CDR1 MNHEY, CDR2 SMNVEV (reference sequence). V shed 2 bases and J shed 2 bases, with 9 bases lying between them. CDR3 coding DNA: TGTGCCAGCAGTTTAAGGCCACTCAACTATGGCTACACCTTC. It translates to CASSLRPLNYGYTF.

The V gene is TRBV28, the J gene TRBJ2-7; tentative D call: TRBD2 (5 bases). The V gene lost 6 bases and the J gene lost 0 bases, with 9 bases spanning the gap. The CDR3 is made up of 13 amino acids. The germline CDR1 and CDR2 sequences are MDHEN and SYDVKM. The CDR3 is CASRLTSSYEQYF. CDR3 DNA sequence: TGTGCCAGCAGGCTAACTAGCTCCTACGAGCAGTACTTC.

The genes are TRBV7-8 and TRBJ2-1, with D possibly TRBD1 on 6 matching bases. Germline-derived CDR1 and CDR2 are SGHVS and FQNEAQ. This CDR3 has 15 amino acids. The CDR3 reads CASVTGMGSYNEQFF. In DNA form, the CDR3 reads TGTGCGAGCGTAACAGGGATGGGCTCCTACAATGAGCAGTTCTTC.

The V gene is TRBV4-2, the J gene TRBJ1-2; D is perhaps TRBD1 (5 bases). This CDR3 spans 15 amino acids. V was shortened by 1 base and J by 6 bases, with 15 bases between the two germline ends. Germline lookup yields CDR1 LGHNA and CDR2 YNFKEQ. The CDR3, as DNA: TGTGCCAGCAGCCAAGCCTCCCAGGGTTCAGATGGCTACACCTTC. Amino acid sequence: CASSQASQGSDGYTF.

This clone was detected only once. Other DNA sequences in this sample translate to the same CDR3. V is TRBV2 and J is TRBJ2-3; D not certain. CDR1 is SNHLY and CDR2 is FYNNEI in the germline V gene. Trimming took 4 bases from V and 4 from J, leaving 3 bases between them. CDR3 length: 11 residues. The CDR3 loop reads CASSVADTQYF. In DNA form, the CDR3 reads TGTGCCAGCAGTGTGGCAGATACGCAGTATTTT. The full variable domain, in which reference TRBV2 and TRBJ2-3 provide the parts outside the CDR3, is EPEVTQTPSHQVTQMGQEVILRCVPISNHLYFYWYRQILGQKVEFLVSFYNNEISEKSEIFDDQFSVERPDGSNFTLKIRSTKLEDSAMYFCASSVADTQYFGPGTRLTVL.

The rearrangement uses TRBV28 and TRBJ2-1; 11 bases are a match to TRBD2. J lost 4 bases, V lost 6 bases, and 8 bases had no gene match. Germline values: CDR1 MDHEN, CDR2 SYDVKM. This CDR3 spans 16 amino acids. Written as DNA, the CDR3 is TGTGCCAGCAGCTCTGCCGGGACTAGCGGATACAATGAGCAGTTCTTC. Its protein is CASSSAGTSGYNEQFF.

The chain has TRBV4-2 and TRBJ2-2; the D is unclear. The CDR3 is 13 amino acids. From germline, CDR1 is LGHNA and CDR2 YNFKEQ. The V gene lost 2 bases and the J gene lost 3 bases, with 4 bases spanning the gap. The CDR3 region is CASSQPDTGELFF. For the CDR3, the DNA is TGTGCCAGCAGCCAACCAGACACCGGGGAGCTGTTTTTT.

The chain recombines TRBV7-2 with TRBJ2-3; TRBD2 might be the D (5 bases). The CDR3 runs 14 residues. V was trimmed by 2 bases and J by 6 bases, leaving 12 bases between them. Germline V gene data show CDR1 as SGHTA and CDR2 as FQGNSA. CDR3 nucleotides: TGTGCCAGCAGCTTACTAGGAGGATGGGATACGCAGTATTTT. Translation: CASSLLGGWDTQYF.

The chain combines TRBV30 with TRBJ1-3; 8 positions match TRBD1. Trimming took 3 bases from V and 5 from J; bases not matched to a gene: 6. Per the germline V gene, CDR1 is GTSNPN and CDR2 is SVGIG (reference sequence). CDR3 length equals 14 residues. CDR3 region: CAWSLDRGRNTIYF. CDR3 in DNA: TGTGCCTGGAGCCTAGACAGGGGACGAAACACCATATATTTT.

The DNA for the CDR3 is TGTGCCAGCAGCTTAGGGGAAGCTCTTTACGAGCAGTACTTC. Translation gives CASSLGEALYEQYF. The chain uses TRBV11-2 and TRBJ2-7, with no clear D. Germline V gene sequence: CDR1 SGHAT, CDR2 FQNNGV. The CDR3 runs 14 residues. Trimming took off 1 base at V and 4 bases at J, with 11 bases between the two ends.

The V and J genes are TRBV4-1 and TRBJ1-2; D possibly corresponds to TRBD1 (6 bases). Germline CDR1 MGHRA, CDR2 YSYEKL. CDR3 length: 15 residues. Trimming took off 1 base at V and 0 bases at J, with 9 bases between the two ends. In nucleotides, the CDR3 is TGCGCCAGCAGCCAAGGGACAGCTACTAACTATGGCTACACCTTC. As protein: CASSQGTATNYGYTF.

The rearrangement links TRBV6-1 to TRBJ1-4; the match to TRBD1 covers 7 bases. Unmatched junction bases numbered 8, after V lost 4 bases and J lost 6 bases. The germline CDR1 and CDR2 sequences are MNHNS and SASEGT. The CDR3 consists of 15 residues. CDR3 sequence (DNA): TGTGCCAGCAGTGTAACCGGGACAGAGGATGAAAAACTGTTTTTT. Translating it yields CASSVTGTEDEKLFF.

V usage is TRBV4-1 and J usage is TRBJ1-2, with D possibly matching TRBD1 (6 bases). Germline lookup yields CDR1 MGHRA and CDR2 YSYEKL. The CDR3 spans 16 residues. V shed 3 bases and J shed 1 base, with 15 bases lying between them. In DNA, the CDR3 is TGCGCCAGCAGCCAGGCTACAGGGTCCTTTAACTATGGCTACACCTTC. Protein sequence: CASSQATGSFNYGYTF.

The chain recombines TRBV19 with TRBJ2-7; D tentatively reads TRBD1 or TRBD2 (5 bases each). V was pared by 5 bases and J by 3 bases, with 11 bases between. CDR1 and CDR2 (germline): LNHDA, SQIVND (reference sequence). The CDR3 covers 13 residues. The CDR3 spells CASSPTGHYEQYF. In DNA, the CDR3 is TGTGCCAGTAGTCCGACGGGGCACTACGAGCAGTACTTC.

The genes are TRBV7-9 and TRBJ2-7; no firm D call. The CDR3 is 13 amino acids. CDR1 and CDR2 (germline): SEHNR, FQNEAQ (reference sequence). Deletions cut 1 base from V and 0 bases from J, with 4 bases between. This CDR3 is CASSLGFSYEQYF. In DNA, the CDR3 is TGTGCCAGCAGCTTAGGTTTCTCCTACGAGCAGTACTTC.

The V call is TRBV5-4, the J call TRBJ2-5, with 9 bases aligning to TRBD2. Germline-derived CDR1 and CDR2 are SGHNT and YYREEE (reference sequence). CDR3 length equals 14 residues. J lost 3 bases, V lost 4 bases, and 4 bases had no gene match. CDR3 residues: CASSTLAGEETQYF. The CDR3 DNA reads TGTGCCAGCAGCACATTAGCGGGAGAAGAGACCCAGTACTTC.